Described below is a single T cell receptor beta chain sequence and its context. Its antigen specificity is not known. No base qualities exist here, and no much larger clone lies one base off it. The data are from a study of blood T cells in healthy people across ages (dated by TCRdb to between 2014 and 2016). Notes on the research overall: In model experiments, template switching captured roughly one uniquely barcoded TCR beta cDNA molecule for every two T cells. To track age-related changes in TCR beta repertoire diversity, the study relied on deep sequencing normalized with unique cDNA molecular identifiers. The donors were divided into four age groups: young (average roughly 15 years), middle-aged (over 35), aged (about 60) and long-lived (about 90). To avoid experimental bias, donors of different ages were distributed randomly across sequencing lanes. Two additional independent replicas of 1 million unique cDNA reads from the same blood draw were analyzed for two donors (one aged 18 to 29 and one aged 80 or older). General study outcomes and caveats: Because donor CMV infection status was unknown, age-related changes in expanded clonotypes were potentially confounded. Estimates of total diversity based on one million sequenced T cells were regarded as lower bounds and as underestimates. Observed TCR beta diversity per million T cells fell roughly linearly with age, and a significant reduction was already apparent by age approximately 40. Compared with the aged group, the long-lived group had more naive CD4+ T cells, fewer expanded clones and increased TCR diversity, suggesting age selection. The percentage of naive T cells measured by flow cytometry correlated strongly with observed TCR beta diversity. Since profiling was done on bulk unsorted PBMCs, naive and antigen-experienced compartments could not be conclusively compared.

The donors were roughly 40 Caucasian individuals from Russia, aged roughly 6 to 100 years, who were systemically healthy. Each donor gave about 9.7 milliliters of peripheral blood, drawn into EDTA-treated Vacutainer tubes. Ficoll-Paque density-gradient centrifugation was used to isolate PBMCs, with at least 6.5 million per sample. Total RNA was extracted from PBMCs with Trizol reagent, with at least 5.5 micrograms obtained per sample. Naive CD45RAhigh/CD27high T cell percentages were measured by flow cytometry on a PBMC aliquot from every donor. Libraries were made using 5' RACE. This sample was sequenced with an Illumina HiSeq 2500. A second about 7 to 11 cycle PCR used a sample-barcoded 5' primer and a J-beta primer mix. A template-switch 5' adaptor carrying 12 random nucleotides introduced a unique molecular identifier onto each TCR beta cDNA molecule. At least 3 million CDR3-containing paired-end reads were obtained from each sample. All of the RNA was converted into first-strand cDNA using the Mint cDNA synthesis kit, with a TRBC-specific oligonucleotide serving as the primer. Following uracil-DNA glycosylase treatment, a first 18-cycle PCR with universal primers M1SS and BC2_uni_R was performed on all cDNA. The authors' pipeline ran thus. Normalization of each sample was performed by random selection of 1 million high-quality reads, each carrying a distinct molecular identifier. Reads with shared molecular identifiers were discarded instead of being binned into consensus sequences. MiTCR, with a Q25 quality threshold and the strictest error-elimination algorithm, was used for CDR3 identification, clonotype clustering and error correction. A nonparametric unseen species model with Euler transformation was used to estimate lower-bound total TCR beta diversity. TCRdb's own reprocessing of the public reads used fastp at Q25 and MiXCR and kept productive beta chains. Entries that share a CDR3 protein sequence are merged under the most common genes and DNA. These V and J calls rely on TCRdb rather than the paper's analysis. Counted in this sample were hundreds of thousands of distinct CDR3 sequences; roughly 50% of them appeared once. The ten largest clones add up to roughly 22% of the sample.

Germline trimming amounts to 4 bases on V and 0 bases on J, with 1 as the count of junction bases outside the gene matches. Taken from the germline V gene, the CDR1 and CDR2 loops are WSHSY and SAAADI. Taken from cysteine to phenylalanine, the CDR3 has 16 residues. The read is trimmed to its CDR3 DNA, 48 bases read in frame from base 1. Sequenced material: blood. The clonotype originates from a man in his thirties or forties in good health. This receptor chain uses TRBV10-2 and TRBJ2-6, with 9 central nucleotides matching TRBD1. The DNA is TGCGCCAGCAGTGTGGACAGGGGCTCTGGGGCCAACGTCCTGACTTTC. Its protein reads: CASSVDRGSGANVLTF.